The 24 T cell receptor beta chains given below trace back to one sample, sequenced in a study of regulatory T cells in long-lasting Graves disease. Time point in this sample: newly diagnosed GD, antithyroid drugs for less than 3 months. RNA from PBMCs was the source of the TCR library. With iRepertoire HTBI primers and Arm-PCR of CDR3 regions, TCR beta libraries were built. From the multiplex PCR reads, TCRdb called clonotypes with MiXCR, one entry per CDR3 protein. Of more than 350,000 distinct CDR3 sequences in the sample, under 15% were seen once. The sample was also linked to a second study, of T cells in Graves' hyperthyroidism and ophthalmopathy.

This specimen consisted of peripheral blood mononuclear cells (PBMCs), obtained at new diagnosis, from a patient treated with antithyroid drugs. Source of these receptors: a woman under 40 with Graves disease.

This clonotype has at least ten counts. The chain couples TRBV11-2 to TRBJ1-1; the D is unclear. Germline V gives CDR1 SGHAT, CDR2 FQNNGV. The germline V and J ends were trimmed by 3 bases and 5 bases, with 10 bases remaining between them. This CDR3 is built from 13 residues. The CDR3 DNA sequence: TGTGCCAGCAGCTTGATGGGTAAGACTGAAGCTTTCTTT. Amino acids: CASSLMGKTEAFF.

This clonotype was detected ten times or more. This chain uses TRBV6-5 with TRBJ1-2; D not certain. V lost 2 bases and J lost 10, with 17 bases in between. Germline assignment: CDR1 MNHEY and CDR2 SVGAGI. This CDR3 region has 14 residues. CDR3 DNA sequence: TGTGCCAGCAGTTACACGGGCAGGCTCTCGCTCTACACCTTC. Protein product: CASSYTGRLSLYTF.

This clonotype showed up just a few times. The chain couples TRBV20-1 to TRBJ2-3; tentative D call: TRBD2 (5 bases). The V gene lost 7 bases and the J gene lost 3 bases, with 11 bases spanning the gap. Germline CDR1 is DFQATT and CDR2 is SNEGSKA (reference sequence). This CDR3 region has 12 residues. The CDR3 nucleotides are TGCAGTGTCCAACTAGTGACAGATACGCAGTATTTT. This encodes CSVQLVTDTQYF.

This clonotype was observed many times. The chain couples TRBV12-3 or TRBV12-4 to TRBJ1-1; the match to TRBD1 covers 8 bases. J lost 7 bases, V lost 5 bases, and 3 bases had no gene match. The CDR3 is 12 amino acids. The CDR3 reads CASSGTGGEAFF. The CDR3 DNA follows: TGTGCCAGCAGTGGGACAGGTGGTGAAGCTTTCTTT.

This clonotype has a count of ten or more. The genes are TRBV7-9 and TRBJ1-1; D is perhaps TRBD1 (6 bases). This CDR3 has 15 amino acids. The V end lost 2 bases, the J end lost 3 bases, and 13 bases lay between the germline ends. Germline CDR1 SEHNR, CDR2 FQNEAQ (reference sequence). CDR3 nucleotide sequence: TGTGCCAGCAGCTTACGGGGGCTGGTGGACACTGAAGCTTTCTTT. The encoded protein is CASSLRGLVDTEAFF.

The gene calls are TRBV7-9 and TRBJ2-5; 10 bases are shared with TRBD2. The CDR3 sequence is 17 residues long. V lost 2 bases, J lost 1 base, and 7 bases stayed unmatched. Germline-derived CDR1 and CDR2 are SEHNR and FQNEAQ (reference sequence). DNA of the CDR3: TGTGCCAGCAGCTTAAGTAGCGGGGGGATCCTCCAAGAGACCCAGTACTTC. This translates into CASSLSSGGILQETQYF.

The gene calls are TRBV4-1 and TRBJ2-5; no clear D. Per germline, CDR1 MGHRA and CDR2 YSYEKL. The CDR3 is 15 residues long. V dropped 0 bases and J dropped 4 bases, with 12 bases sitting between them. The CDR3 spells CASSQDLGPPETQYF. CDR3 nucleotide sequence: TGCGCCAGCAGCCAAGATTTAGGGCCCCCAGAGACCCAGTACTTC.

The sample holds many counts of this clonotype. The chain has TRBV11-2 and TRBJ2-7; D possibly corresponds to TRBD2 (6 bases). The CDR3 sequence is 13 residues long. Trimming took 3 bases from V and 0 from J, leaving 6 bases between them. CDR1 and CDR2 from the germline V gene are SGHAT and FQNNGV. CDR3 amino acids: CASSLRDSYEQYF. The CDR3 DNA follows: TGTGCCAGCAGCTTGCGGGACTCCTACGAGCAGTACTTC.

This chain links TRBV27 with TRBJ1-2, with TRBD1 as a possible D gene (5 bases). Trimming shortened V by 2 bases and J by 4 bases, and 14 bases separated the two germline ends. Germline assignment: CDR1 MNHEY and CDR2 SMNVEV (reference sequence). The CDR3 is 15 amino acids. DNA of the CDR3: TGTGCCAGCAGTTTAAGGGGAGGGCTCAGCTATGGCTACACCTTC. Translated, it gives CASSLRGGLSYGYTF.

This clonotype was recorded at least ten times. The chain employs TRBV10-3 and TRBJ2-7; 7 nucleotides line up with TRBD2. V dropped 8 bases and J dropped 5; count of bases not matched to a gene: 9. This CDR3 has 13 residues. In germline, CDR1 is ENHRY, CDR2 SYGVKD. CDR3 protein: CAIEAAGYHEQYF. The CDR3 DNA reads as TGTGCCATCGAGGCAGCGGGATACCACGAGCAGTACTTC.

At least ten counts were recorded for this clonotype. The genes are TRBV18 and TRBJ2-3; TRBD2 aligns across 8 bases. Germline CDR1 is KGHSH and CDR2 is LQKENI. V lost 5 bases to trimming and J lost 3 bases; unmatched junction nucleotides: 7. The CDR3 extends over 15 amino acids. The CDR3 region has the DNA TGTGCCAGCTCAAACCCTACTAGCGGAACAGATACGCAGTATTTT. Translation: CASSNPTSGTDTQYF. Looking up the rest from reference TRBV18 and TRBJ2-3 gives the full variable domain: NAGVMQNPRHLVRRRGQEARLRCSPMKGHSHVYWYRQLPEEGLKFMVYLQKENIIDESGMPKERFSAEFPKEGPSILRIQQVVRGDSAAYFCASSNPTSGTDTQYFGPGTRLTVL.

This clonotype was detected many times. The chain joins TRBV10-2 to TRBJ2-5, with no clear D. Germline CDR1 and CDR2: WSHSY and SAAADI. V was shortened by 0 bases and J by 3 bases, with 8 bases between the two germline ends. The CDR3 covers 14 residues. The CDR3 region has the DNA TGCGCCAGCAGTGAGTCGGCAGTAGAAGAGACCCAGTACTTC. The encoded protein is CASSESAVEETQYF.

This clonotype was detected only a few times. One end of the junction varies from germline; a read error may be responsible. The gene calls are TRBV19 and TRBJ1-5, with D perhaps TRBD1 (5 bases). This CDR3 is 16 amino acids long. The germline V gene has CDR1 LNHDA and CDR2 SQIVND (reference sequence). CDR3 residues: CASSIGAGYSNRPQHF. The CDR3 DNA is TGTGCCAGTAGTATCGGGGCAGGGTATAGCAATCGGCCCCAGCATTTT.

There are a few counts of this clonotype. The genes are TRBV9 and TRBJ1-4; tentatively, D is TRBD1 (5 bases). CDR3 length: 16 residues. The germline V gene has CDR1 SGDLS and CDR2 YYNGEE. Trimming cost V 4 bases and J 4 bases, with 17 bases left between them. The CDR3 sequence is CASSRGSQLNNEKLFF. In nucleotides, the CDR3 is TGTGCCAGCAGCCGGGGGTCCCAACTTAATAATGAAAAACTGTTTTTT.

This clonotype came up a few times. V and J are TRBV3-1 and TRBJ1-2, with a tentative D call TRBD1 (5 bases). Trimming removed 1 base at V and 8 bases at J, with 20 bases between. The CDR3 spans 16 residues. Per germline, CDR1 LGHDT and CDR2 YNNKEL (reference sequence). The CDR3 here is CASSQVPGGAVRGYTF. Written as DNA, the CDR3 is TGTGCCAGCAGCCAAGTTCCGGGCGGGGCGGTCCGCGGCTACACCTTC.

About this clonotype itself: It may be a read error: a sequence one base away is much more abundant. The chain employs TRBV24-1 and TRBJ1-5; D ambiguous. The CDR3 is made up of 12 amino acids. Germline V gene data show CDR1 as KGHDR and CDR2 as SFDVKD. Trimming removed 10 bases from V and 4 bases from J, with 10 bases in between. CDR3 residues: CATAQRNQPQHF. As DNA, the CDR3 is TGTGCCACGGCACAGAGGAATCAGCCCCAGCATTTT.

At least ten counts were recorded for this clonotype. The V gene is TRBV27, the J gene TRBJ2-7; TRBD2 matches 7 bases. V was pared by 0 bases and J by 3 bases, with 5 bases of the junction left unmatched. The CDR3 is made up of 15 amino acids. Germline-derived CDR1 and CDR2 are MNHEY and SMNVEV (reference sequence). DNA for the CDR3: TGTGCCAGCAGTTTATCTGCGGGAGTGGTCTACGAGCAGTACTTC. Translating it yields CASSLSAGVVYEQYF.

This clonotype was observed a handful of times. The chain is built from TRBV30 and TRBJ1-2; TRBD1 matches 7 bases. In germline, CDR1 is GTSNPN, CDR2 SVGIG (reference sequence). CDR3 size: 14 residues. V lost 4 bases to trimming and J lost 0 bases; unmatched junction nucleotides: 5. CDR3 sequence: CAWIWGTANYGYTF. The CDR3 nucleotides are TGTGCCTGGATTTGGGGGACAGCTAACTATGGCTACACCTTC.

This clonotype was counted only a few times. This rearrangement joins TRBV6-2 or TRBV6-3 to TRBJ2-1, with D perhaps being TRBD1 or TRBD2 (5 bases each). The CDR3 runs 17 residues. The germline CDR1 and CDR2 sequences are MNHEY and SVGEGT. Between the trimmed V and J ends, which lost 0 bases and 7 bases, there was a span of 19 bases. The CDR3 nucleotides are TGTGCCAGCAGTTACTCGAGGGACCACGCAGAGTGGAATGAGCAGTTCTTC. Amino acid sequence: CASSYSRDHAEWNEQFF.

This clonotype was counted at least ten times. The V call is TRBV11-2, the J call TRBJ1-5, with D possibly matching TRBD1 (6 bases). Germline CDR1 is SGHAT and CDR2 is FQNNGV. V was trimmed by 0 bases and J by 6 bases, leaving 12 bases between them. The length of the CDR3 is 15 residues. The CDR3 region has the DNA TGTGCCAGCAGCTTAGATCGCGGGGGCAGTCAGCCCCAGCATTTT. This codes for CASSLDRGGSQPQHF.

This clonotype has ten or more counts. V and J are TRBV7-9 and TRBJ1-2; the D gene is possibly TRBD1 (5 bases). In germline, CDR1 is SEHNR, CDR2 FQNEAQ (reference sequence). Trimming cost V 1 base and J 7 bases, with 19 bases left between them. The CDR3 length is 16 residues. Here the CDR3 DNA reads TGTGCCAGCAGCTTAGTCTTGGGGCAGGGATTTAGTGGCTACACCTTC. Residues: CASSLVLGQGFSGYTF. Full variable domain (remainder filled in from reference TRBV7-9 and TRBJ1-2): DTGVSQNPRHKITKRGQNVTFRCDPISEHNRLYWYRQTLGQGPEFLTYFQNEAQLEKSRLLSDRFSAERPKGSFSTLEIQRTEQGDSAMYLCASSLVLGQGFSGYTFGSGTRLTVV.

This clonotype was detected ten times or more. This chain joins TRBV2 and TRBJ2-3; no firm D call. CDR1 is SNHLY and CDR2 is FYNNEI in the germline V gene. V was trimmed by 7 bases and J by 8 bases, leaving 16 bases between them. The CDR3 extends over 13 amino acids. The CDR3 coding sequence is TGTGCCAGCACCGTCCGCTCCAGGCGTACGCAGTATTTT. Translation gives CASTVRSRRTQYF.

This clonotype was recorded many times. The chain recombines TRBV7-3 with TRBJ2-1; possibly TRBD2 for D (6 bases). From germline, CDR1 is SGHTA and CDR2 FQGTGA. This CDR3 is 15 amino acids long. V lost 6 bases and J lost 9, with 21 bases in between. The CDR3 spells CASSLSATAGGEQFF. The CDR3, as DNA: TGTGCCAGCAGTTTATCCGCAACGGCCGGGGGTGAGCAGTTCTTC.

The V gene is TRBV28, the J gene TRBJ1-1; D call uncertain. Between the trimmed V and J ends, which lost 2 bases and 5 bases, there was a span of 9 bases. Germline values: CDR1 MDHEN, CDR2 SYDVKM. The CDR3 spans 13 residues. DNA for the CDR3: TGTGCCAGCAGTTTAACTCGGGATACTGAAGCTTTCTTT. Translation: CASSLTRDTEAFF. Supplemented by reference TRBV28 and TRBJ1-1, the full variable domain reads DVKVTQSSRYLVKRTGEKVFLECVQDMDHENMFWYRQDPGLGLRLIYFSYDVKMKEKGDIPEGYSVSREKKERFSLILESASTNQTSMYLCASSLTRDTEAFFGQGTRLTVV.